This passage covers 22 T cell receptor beta chains from one sample sequenced in a study of radiation and T cells in renal cell carcinoma. The time point denotes: blood 4 weeks post-SBRT, at nephrectomy. Indicated treatment: 15 Gy SBRT to primary tumor, nephrectomy 4 weeks later. Clones were read by immunoSEQ multiplex PCR, and TCRdb kept only the in-frame ones, dropping some. The sample records about 62,000 clones, over 60% being singletons. Sequencing used blood, obtained from a patient whose treatment included radiotherapy and nephrectomy. All receptors come from a man aged 55 to 70 with renal cell carcinoma.

A remark on this clone: The germline gene is not matched at one end of the junction; a read error may be the cause. This sequence joins TRBV7-2 and TRBJ2-7; TRBD2 agrees at 15 bases. Germline CDR1 SGHTA, CDR2 FQGNSA. The CDR3 length is 14 residues. CDR3 residues: CASSPSTGLAGGDF. CDR3 sequence (DNA): TGTGCCAGCAGCCCGAGCACCGGACTAGCGGGGGGGGATTTC.

The chain combines TRBV5-6 with TRBJ2-1, with a tentative D call TRBD1 (5 bases). Germline CDR1 reads SGHDT; CDR2 reads YYEEEE. This CDR3 is 16 amino acids long. Trimming shortened V by 2 bases and J by 4 bases, and 16 bases separated the two germline ends. The CDR3, as DNA: TGTGCCAGCAGCTTTGGTGCAGGGTTAGGGTACAATGAGCAGTTCTTC. It is translated as CASSFGAGLGYNEQFF. Combining the CDR3 with reference TRBV5-6 and TRBJ2-1 gives the whole variable domain DAGVTQSPTHLIKTRGQQVTLRCSPKSGHDTVSWYQQALGQGPQFIFQYYEEEERQRGNFPDRFSGHQFPNYSSELNVNALLLGDSALYLCASSFGAGLGYNEQFFGPGTRLTVL.

V is TRBV30 and J is TRBJ1-2; D is ambiguous. Trimming took 0 bases from V and 5 from J, leaving 10 bases between them. Looked up from germline, CDR1 is GTSNPN and CDR2 is SVGIG (reference sequence). This CDR3 is built from 13 residues. The chain's CDR3 is CAWSVQRPYGYTF. In DNA, the CDR3 is TGTGCCTGGAGTGTACAAAGGCCATATGGCTACACCTTC.

The rearrangement links TRBV5-1 to TRBJ1-2; D possibly corresponds to TRBD1 (5 bases). The CDR3 is made up of 14 amino acids. Germline CDR1 SGHRS, CDR2 YFSETQ. V lost 3 bases to trimming and J lost 9 bases, with 18 bases between them. The CDR3 coding sequence is TGCGCCAGCAGCTGGACGGGAGGGGAGTTAAGCTACACCTTC. Encoded protein: CASSWTGGELSYTF.

The chain combines TRBV15 with TRBJ2-5; 11 nucleotides align to TRBD1. Germline V gene data show CDR1 as LNHNV and CDR2 as YYDKDF (reference sequence). CDR3 length: 14 amino acids. V was clipped by 3 bases and J by 4 bases; unmatched bases: 1. The DNA of the CDR3 is TGTGCCACCAGCAGGGGACAGGGGGTAGAGACCCAGTACTTC. Its protein is CATSRGQGVETQYF.

The chain joins TRBV2 to TRBJ2-1; 7 positions agree with TRBD1. J was trimmed by 1 base and V by 6 bases; bases with no gene match: 3. The CDR3 sequence is 14 residues long. CDR1 and CDR2 (germline): SNHLY, FYNNEI. CDR3 coding DNA: TGTGCCAGCAGCCGACAGGGATCCTACAATGAGCAGTTCTTC. The encoded protein is CASSRQGSYNEQFF.

This clone was seen more than once but under ten times. The CDR3 bases are TGTGCCAGCAGTCGACCGGGACTTAGGGGCCTCCACTTT. It encodes CASSRPGLRGLHF. V and J are TRBV6-5 and TRBJ1-6, with D perhaps TRBD1 (5 bases). Germline CDR1 is MNHEY and CDR2 is SVGAGI. Trimming took 5 bases from V and 15 from J, leaving 17 bases between them. CDR3 size: 13 residues.

The rearrangement joins TRBV6-6 to TRBJ2-2; D not resolved. The CDR3 is 16 residues long. CDR1 is MNHNY and CDR2 is SVGAGI in the germline V gene (reference sequence). Deletions cut 0 bases from V and 0 bases from J, with 8 bases between. The CDR3 sequence: CASSYSSGTNTGELFF. Written as DNA, the CDR3 is TGTGCCAGCAGTTACTCGAGTGGAACGAACACCGGGGAGCTGTTTTTT.

The J gene is TRBJ1-1, the V gene TRBV30, with 9 bases identical to TRBD1. Trimming took 2 bases from V and 7 from J; bases not matched to a gene: 5. CDR3 length equals 13 residues. Germline V gives CDR1 GTSNPN, CDR2 SVGIG (reference sequence). CDR3 sequence reads: CAWSTTGQGEAFF. The CDR3 DNA reads TGTGCCTGGAGTACCACGGGACAGGGTGAAGCTTTCTTT. Full variable domain (missing parts from reference TRBV30 and TRBJ1-1): SQTIHQWPATLVQPVGSPLSLECTVEGTSNPNLYWYRQAAGRGLQLLFYSVGIGQISSEVPQNLSASRPQDRQFILSSKKLLLSDSGFYLCAWSTTGQGEAFFGQGTRLTVV.

This chain joins TRBV30 and TRBJ1-1; TRBD1 agrees at 7 bases. With V trimmed by 4 bases and J by 0 bases, 14 bases remained unmatched. Germline CDR1 reads GTSNPN; CDR2 reads SVGIG (reference sequence). This CDR3 contains 17 residues. DNA for the CDR3: TGTGCCTGGATGGGCCGGGAGGGGGCCGAAATGAACACTGAAGCTTTCTTT. Translating gives CAWMGREGAEMNTEAFF.

J is TRBJ2-1 and V is TRBV9; 16 bases are a match to TRBD2. The CDR3 has 16 amino acids. V dropped 0 bases and J dropped 8; count of bases not matched to a gene: 2. Germline values: CDR1 SGDLS, CDR2 YYNGEE. CDR3 in DNA: TGTGCCAGCAGCGTAGTAGGGACTAGCGGGAGGGATGAGCAGTTCTTC. Residues: CASSVVGTSGRDEQFF.

V gene TRBV6-5 combines with J gene TRBJ1-4, with TRBD1 as a possible D gene (5 bases). The CDR3 extends over 14 amino acids. The V end lost 5 bases, the J end lost 7 bases, and 14 bases lay between the germline ends. Germline-derived CDR1 and CDR2 are MNHEY and SVGAGI. The chain's CDR3 is CASSLRGGSEKLFF. CDR3 bases: TGTGCCAGCAGTCTCCGGGGGGGGAGTGAAAAACTGTTTTTT.

In this sample, this clone turned up once. The rearrangement links TRBV7-6 to TRBJ2-5; 13 bases map to TRBD2. CDR3 length: 15 amino acids. V shed 5 bases, J shed 4 bases, and the junction held 4 bases outside the gene matches. CDR1 is SGHVS, CDR2 FNYEAQ, per germline. This CDR3 is CASSPTSGGTETQYF. CDR3 in DNA: TGTGCCAGCAGCCCGACTAGCGGGGGGACAGAGACCCAGTACTTC.

This clone was counted a few times. The gene calls are TRBV11-2 and TRBJ1-1; D call uncertain. Germline assignment: CDR1 SGHAT and CDR2 FQNNGV. This CDR3 is built from 11 residues. V lost 5 bases and J 9 bases, leaving 10 bases between the germline ends. The CDR3 loop is CASSATLKAFF. CDR3 DNA: TGTGCCAGCAGCGCGACCCTCAAAGCTTTCTTT.

The V call is TRBV30, the J call TRBJ1-6; D possibly corresponds to TRBD1 (5 bases). The V and J ends lost 0 bases and 7 bases respectively, with 13 bases between them. The CDR3 length is 15 residues. Per the germline V gene, CDR1 is GTSNPN and CDR2 is SVGIG (reference sequence). CDR3 amino acids: CAWSVLGGGNSPLHF. CDR3 nucleotide sequence: TGTGCCTGGAGTGTACTGGGGGGAGGGAATTCACCCCTCCACTTT.

The rearrangement links TRBV6-1 to TRBJ2-1, with TRBD1 matching over 8 bases. V gave up 1 base and J gave up 5 bases; unmatched junction bases: 7. CDR3 length: 16 amino acids. Germline CDR1 reads MNHNS; CDR2 reads SASEGT. The CDR3 DNA reads as TGTGCCAGCAGTGAAGGTAAGGACAGGGTCAACAATGAGCAGTTCTTC. The encoded protein is CASSEGKDRVNNEQFF.

The V gene is TRBV6-6, the J gene TRBJ1-5, with D perhaps TRBD1 (5 bases). This CDR3 comprises 14 residues. Germline-derived CDR1 and CDR2 are MNHNY and SVGAGI (reference sequence). V was shortened by 5 bases and J by 5 bases, with 13 bases between the two germline ends. The CDR3 DNA reads as TGTGCCAGCAGTGACGGGGGGGAATATCAGCCCCAGCATTTT. It yields the protein CASSDGGEYQPQHF.

This clone was seen a handful of times. The CDR3, as DNA: TGTGCCTGGAGTCTAGGCCCGAACACTGAAGCTTTCTTT. Translating gives CAWSLGPNTEAFF. The chain links TRBV30 to TRBJ1-1, with D uncertain. Deletions cut 2 bases from V and 1 base from J, with 8 bases between. The CDR3 is 13 residues long. In germline, CDR1 is GTSNPN, CDR2 SVGIG (reference sequence).

V gene TRBV5-6 combines with J gene TRBJ1-4; TRBD1 matches 10 bases. CDR1 and CDR2 (germline): SGHDT, YYEEEE. Trimming took 3 bases from V and 7 from J; bases not matched to a gene: 9. The CDR3 loop spans 16 amino acids. In DNA, the CDR3 is TGTGCCAGCAGCTCGGTGGACAGGGGGGGAGCTGAAAAACTGTTTTTT. It codes for CASSSVDRGGAEKLFF.

This clone was seen just once. The chain is built from TRBV6-5 and TRBJ1-6; D gene unclear. Germline V gene lookup returns CDR1 MNHEY and CDR2 SVGAGI. CDR3 length: 12 amino acids. V lost 6 bases, J lost 5 bases, and 5 bases lay in between. This CDR3 is CASSRNNSPLHF. CDR3 nucleotide sequence: TGTGCCAGCAGCAGGAATAATTCACCCCTCCACTTT.

CDR3 nucleotide sequence: TGTGCCAGCAGCGTTGGCCAAACAGGAGAGGCTTTCTTT. Amino acids: CASSVGQTGEAFF. The chain joins TRBV9 to TRBJ1-1, with D perhaps matching TRBD1 (5 bases). This CDR3 has 13 residues. The V end lost 2 bases, the J end lost 11 bases, and 16 bases lay between the germline ends. The germline V gene has CDR1 SGDLS and CDR2 YYNGEE.

The chain's CDR3 is CASSQDLMLYQETQYF. The CDR3 DNA follows: TGTGCCAGCAGCCAAGATCTGATGCTGTACCAAGAGACCCAGTACTTC. The chain joins TRBV14 to TRBJ2-5; D not resolved. CDR1 is SGHDN, CDR2 FVKESK, per germline. This CDR3 is built from 16 residues. Trimming shortened V by 0 bases and J by 0 bases, and 11 bases separated the two germline ends.